The 14 T cell receptor beta chains reported below all come from one sample, sequenced in a study of HIV-infected patients and healthy controls. cDNA was made from about 480 ng RNA using alpha and beta constant primers. Separate chain-specific third strand synthesis with multiplexing indices produced the alpha and beta libraries. TCRdb redid the calling of the 5' RACE reads with MiXCR, one entry per CDR3 protein. This table has 15,000 to 20,000 distinct CDR3 sequences, roughly 9% appearing once. Whole blood was used without fractionation, so all unsorted peripheral T cells were included. Specimen: blood. These receptors originate from an adult in good health.

This clonotype was detected many times. The J gene is TRBJ1-3, the V gene TRBV24-1, with 9 nucleotides matching TRBD1. The CDR3 is 17 residues long. Trimming at V came to 4 bases and at J to 4 bases, leaving 10 bases not matched to a gene. Germline values: CDR1 KGHDR, CDR2 SFDVKD. CDR3 coding DNA: TGTGCCACCAGTGACCCTGGACAGGGGAGAGGAGGAAACACCATATATTTT. Its protein is CATSDPGQGRGGNTIYF.

The sample holds many counts of this clonotype. J is TRBJ1-1 and V is TRBV29-1, with D uncertain. V lost 4 bases and J 1 base, leaving 13 bases between the germline ends. Germline CDR1 reads SQVTM; CDR2 reads ANQGSEA. This CDR3 comprises 14 residues. CDR3: CSVAEAARNTEAFF. As DNA, the CDR3 is TGCAGCGTTGCCGAAGCAGCGAGGAACACTGAAGCTTTCTTT.

This clonotype was seen many times. This chain uses TRBV28 with TRBJ2-7; unclear D gene. CDR1 is MDHEN and CDR2 is SYDVKM in the germline V gene. There are 13 residues in the CDR3. V was clipped by 6 bases and J by 3 bases, with 12 bases between them. The CDR3 sequence: CASSTVNLYEQYF. The DNA for the CDR3 is TGTGCCAGCAGCACGGTCAACCTCTACGAGCAGTACTTC. Using reference TRBV28 and TRBJ2-7 for the parts outside the CDR3, the full variable domain is DVKVTQSSRYLVKRTGEKVFLECVQDMDHENMFWYRQDPGLGLRLIYFSYDVKMKEKGDIPEGYSVSREKKERFSLILESASTNQTSMYLCASSTVNLYEQYFGPGTRLTVT.

This clonotype was detected ten times or more. CDR3: CASSFRTGDVSGANVLTF. The CDR3, as DNA: TGTGCCAGCAGCTTCCGGACAGGGGATGTCTCTGGGGCCAACGTCCTGACTTTC. The chain couples TRBV7-9 to TRBJ2-6; 9 nucleotides align to TRBD1. In germline, CDR1 is SEHNR, CDR2 FQNEAQ (reference sequence). The length of the CDR3 is 18 residues. Losses at the gene ends were 3 bases for V and 0 bases for J; bases not matched to a gene: 6. The full variable domain, its missing parts supplied by reference TRBV7-9 and TRBJ2-6, is DTGVSQNPRHKITKRGQNVTFRCDPISEHNRLYWYRQTLGQGPEFLTYFQNEAQLEKSRLLSDRFSAERPKGSFSTLEIQRTEQGDSAMYLCASSFRTGDVSGANVLTFGAGSRLTVL.

This clonotype was recorded many times. The V gene is TRBV28, the J gene TRBJ2-2; TRBD2 aligns across 14 bases. The V segment lost 4 bases and the J segment 4 bases; nucleotides outside the gene matches: 2. The V gene's germline CDR1 is MDHEN and CDR2 SYDVKM. The length of the CDR3 is 16 residues. The CDR3 loop reads CASSSGLAGGTGELFF. The CDR3 DNA reads as TGTGCCAGCAGTTCCGGACTAGCGGGAGGCACCGGGGAGCTGTTTTTT. Looking up the rest from reference TRBV28 and TRBJ2-2 gives the full variable domain: DVKVTQSSRYLVKRTGEKVFLECVQDMDHENMFWYRQDPGLGLRLIYFSYDVKMKEKGDIPEGYSVSREKKERFSLILESASTNQTSMYLCASSSGLAGGTGELFFGEGSRLTVL.

The chain combines TRBV20-1 with TRBJ2-5, with D perhaps assigned TRBD1 or TRBD2 (6 bases each). This CDR3 has 16 residues. Trimming pared 0 bases from V and 5 bases from J, leaving 19 bases between. Germline V gives CDR1 DFQATT, CDR2 SNEGSKA (reference sequence). CDR3 protein: CSARDPQGSSGETQYF. The DNA for the CDR3 is TGCAGTGCTAGAGATCCGCAGGGGTCCAGCGGGGAGACCCAGTACTTC.

The sample holds many counts of this clonotype. This chain uses TRBV3-1 with TRBJ2-7, with D tentatively TRBD2 (6 bases). CDR1 is LGHDT, CDR2 YNNKEL, per germline (reference sequence). CDR3 length: 13 amino acids. The germline V and J ends were trimmed by 3 bases and 6 bases, with 12 bases remaining between them. The CDR3 sequence is CASSHGGKVEQYF. CDR3 bases: TGTGCCAGCAGCCACGGGGGAAAGGTCGAGCAGTACTTC.

This chain uses TRBV20-1 with TRBJ2-3; D is unresolved. The CDR3 has 12 residues. V lost 7 bases to trimming and J lost 3 bases, with 11 bases between them. Germline CDR1 DFQATT, CDR2 SNEGSKA (reference sequence). The CDR3 is CSVGRRTDTQYF. CDR3 sequence (DNA): TGCAGTGTAGGCAGGCGTACAGATACGCAGTATTTT.

The table lists this clonotype with a few counts. The chain recombines TRBV28 with TRBJ1-1; no clear D. Trimming stripped 3 bases from V and 4 bases from J, with 18 bases between. This CDR3 has 16 amino acids. Looked up from germline, CDR1 is MDHEN and CDR2 is SYDVKM. CDR3 region: CASSFSPQSQSTEAFF. The CDR3 coding sequence is TGTGCCAGCAGTTTTTCCCCCCAATCCCAATCCACTGAAGCTTTCTTT. The full variable domain, rest sourced from reference TRBV28 and TRBJ1-1, is DVKVTQSSRYLVKRTGEKVFLECVQDMDHENMFWYRQDPGLGLRLIYFSYDVKMKEKGDIPEGYSVSREKKERFSLILESASTNQTSMYLCASSFSPQSQSTEAFFGQGTRLTVV.

This clonotype rates as medium-sized. This chain links TRBV12-3 or TRBV12-4 with TRBJ2-7; 9 positions agree with TRBD1. CDR3 length equals 15 residues. V lost 6 bases, J lost 4 bases, and 10 bases stayed unmatched. Here the CDR3 DNA reads TGTGCCAGCAGACCTCGGACAGGGGAGGAGTACGAGCAGTACTTC. Amino acid sequence: CASRPRTGEEYEQYF.

This clonotype was observed many times. The genes are TRBV20-1 and TRBJ2-5, with a weak D call TRBD1 (6 bases). In germline, CDR1 is DFQATT, CDR2 SNEGSKA (reference sequence). The V and J ends lost 0 bases and 1 base respectively, with 15 bases between them. The CDR3 is 16 amino acids. CDR3 DNA: TGCAGTGCTAGAGATCCTCCGGGACACCCCCAAGAGACCCAGTACTTC. This gives the protein CSARDPPGHPQETQYF.

This clonotype was counted ten times or more. V usage is TRBV11-3 and J usage is TRBJ2-3; possibly TRBD1 or TRBD2 for D (5 bases each). This CDR3 comprises 13 residues. V lost 5 bases to trimming and J lost 10 bases, with 16 bases between them. CDR1 is SGHNT and CDR2 is YENEEA in the germline V gene. The CDR3 sequence: CASSLLRWDPQYF. The CDR3 DNA sequence: TGTGCCAGCAGCCTATTGCGTTGGGACCCGCAGTATTTT.

This clonotype has ten or more counts. The chain is built from TRBV23-1 and TRBJ2-5; D gene unclear. TRBV23-1 is filed as an ORF, its function uncertain. CDR3 size: 16 residues. Trimming pared 0 bases from V and 1 base from J, leaving 12 bases between. DNA for the CDR3: TGCGCCAGCAGTCAATCCCACCCTTTTGCCCAAGAGACCCAGTACTTC. Amino acid sequence: CASSQSHPFAQETQYF.

This clonotype has a count of ten or more. The V gene is TRBV27, the J gene TRBJ2-5; 7 nucleotides line up with TRBD2. The CDR3 sequence is 14 residues long. Germline lookup yields CDR1 MNHEY and CDR2 SMNVEV (reference sequence). The V gene end was trimmed by 1 base and the J gene end by 7 bases; junction bases not matched to a gene: 6. This CDR3 reads CASSLFRGEVTQYF. CDR3 nucleotide sequence: TGTGCCAGCAGTTTATTTCGGGGGGAGGTGACCCAGTACTTC.